A selection of T cell receptor beta chains follows, all from one sample in a study of shared clonotypes between healthy human individuals. Sequencing was performed with immunoSEQ multiplex PCR; in TCRdb, only in-frame clones are kept and a portion is missing. The repertoire holds about 96,000 clones, with about half as singletons. The sequenced sample was PBMCs. These receptors were collected from a middle-aged woman in good health. Some clones in this sample may be carry-over from other donors' samples. Both conserved end residues are part of each CDR3. Fields, in order: clone size, D gene, CDR3 length, V gene, J gene, CDR3 protein, CDR3 DNA. The D gene is left open where the match is weak. Size is stated for part of the rows, as once, few or many counts, or as a class when the clone is expanded.

many	TRBD1	17	TRBV28	TRBJ2-3	CASSLGQGVDSTDTQYF	TGTGCCAGCAGTTTAGGTCAGGGGGTGGATAGCACAGATACGCAGTATTTT
few	.	14	TRBV30	TRBJ1-3	CAWSWGGSGNTIYF	TGTGCCTGGAGTTGGGGGGGCTCTGGAAACACCATATATTTT
.	.	14	TRBV27	TRBJ1-5	CASSLTEVNQPQHF	TGTGCCAGCAGTTTAACCGAAGTCAATCAGCCCCAGCATTTT
many	.	16	TRBV6-4	TRBJ2-1	CASSDFGRGGDNEQFF	TGTGCCAGCAGTGACTTCGGGAGAGGGGGGGACAATGAGCAGTTCTTC
many	TRBD1	14	TRBV18	TRBJ1-1	CASSLGQGHTEAFF	TGTGCCAGCTCACTGGGACAGGGACACACTGAAGCTTTCTTT
.	.	15	TRBV11-3	TRBJ1-5	CASSPPLGTNQPQHF	TGTGCCAGCAGCCCTCCACTAGGGACCAATCAGCCCCAGCATTTT
.	.	13	TRBV28	TRBJ1-6	CASRWTENSPLHF	TGTGCCAGCAGGTGGACAGAAAATTCACCCCTCCACTTT
many	TRBD1	13	TRBV7-8	TRBJ1-2	CASSLDRPYGYTF	TGTGCCAGCAGCTTGGACAGGCCCTATGGCTACACCTTC
few	.	13	TRBV4-3	TRBJ2-7	CASSQRVGHEQYF	TGCGCCAGCAGCCAGCGGGTGGGCCACGAGCAGTACTTC
.	TRBD1	15	TRBV7-9	TRBJ1-5	CASSLGTGGNQPQHF	TGTGCCAGCAGCTTGGGGACAGGGGGCAATCAGCCCCAGCATTTT
many	TRBD1	19	TRBV7-3	TRBJ2-7	CASSLAVRTGGLGSYEQYF	TGTGCCAGCAGCTTAGCGGTGAGAACAGGGGGACTGGGGTCCTACGAGCAGTACTTC
many	.	14	TRBV7-3	TRBJ2-6	CASSSELGANVLTF	TGTGCCAGCAGCTCGGAACTTGGGGCCAACGTCCTGACTTTC
.	.	15	TRBV7-9	TRBJ2-5	CASSLGPGQQETQYF	TGTGCCAGCAGCTTAGGGCCCGGGCAGCAAGAGACCCAGTACTTC
many	.	12	TRBV5-1	TRBJ2-1	CASSQSYNEQFF	TGCGCCAGCAGCCAGAGTTACAATGAGCAGTTCTTC
many	.	14	TRBV18	TRBJ2-1	CASSRGTLGNEQFF	TGTGCCAGCTCACGTGGGACCCTGGGGAATGAGCAGTTCTTC
.	.	14	TRBV29-1	TRBJ1-1	CSVATEAANTEASF	TGCAGCGTTGCCACGGAGGCAGCGAACACTGAAGCTTCCTTT
many	TRBD1	15	TRBV11-2	TRBJ2-5	CASSLAGTAQETQYF	TGTGCCAGCAGCCTAGCCGGGACAGCCCAAGAGACCCAGTACTTC
many	TRBD2	15	TRBV2	TRBJ2-7	CASSEGAGEAYEQYF	TGTGCCAGCAGCGAAGGAGCGGGAGAGGCCTACGAGCAGTACTTC
.	TRBD1	14	TRBV27	TRBJ1-1	CASSPGTANTEAFF	TGTGCCAGCAGTCCCGGGACAGCCAACACTGAAGCTTTCTTT
.	TRBD2	17	TRBV5-1	TRBJ2-7	CASSSDPTSGRDHEQYF	TGCGCCAGCAGCTCGGACCCTACTAGCGGGAGAGACCACGAGCAGTACTTC
.	.	11	TRBV2	TRBJ2-5	CASESWETQYF	TGTGCCAGCGAGTCATGGGAGACCCAGTACTTC
.	.	16	TRBV5-1	TRBJ1-2	CASSLVSGGGTNGYTF	TGCGCCAGCAGCTTGGTTTCCGGGGGTGGAACTAATGGCTACACCTTC
.	TRBD2	16	TRBV30	TRBJ2-3	CASDRLAGEETDTQYF	TGTGCCTCCGACAGACTAGCGGGAGAAGAGACAGATACGCAGTATTTT
.	TRBD2	15	TRBV7-2	TRBJ2-7	CASSLREGRDYEQYF	TGTGCCAGCAGCTTGCGGGAGGGCCGTGACTACGAGCAGTACTTC
.	TRBD1	13	TRBV2	TRBJ1-4	CATSGTANEKLFF	TGTGCCACCTCCGGGACAGCTAATGAAAAACTGTTTTTT
many	.	15	TRBV7-2	TRBJ2-7	CASSLGPSDGLEQYF	TGTGCCAGCAGCTTAGGGCCTAGCGATGGCCTGGAGCAGTACTTC
.	.	11	TRBV29-1	TRBJ2-3	CSVASTDTQYF	TGCAGCGTTGCAAGCACAGATACGCAGTATTTT
.	.	14	TRBV2	TRBJ2-1	CASRRGSAHNEQFF	TGTGCCAGCAGGAGGGGTAGCGCCCACAATGAGCAGTTCTTC
.	.	12	TRBV7-9	TRBJ2-7	CASSRRGYEQYF	TGTGCCAGCAGCCGGAGGGGGTACGAGCAGTACTTC
.	TRBD1	13	TRBV29-1	TRBJ2-7	CSVERGQGDEQYF	TGCAGCGTTGAAAGGGGTCAGGGGGACGAGCAGTACTTC
once	.	13	TRBV6-5	TRBJ2-1	CASRASSYNEQFF	TGTGCCAGCAGAGCAAGCTCCTACAATGAGCAGTTCTTC
.	.	19	TRBV4-3	TRBJ2-1	CASSQDINNMAGSYNEQFF	TGCGCCAGCAGCCAAGATATCAATAATATGGCGGGCTCCTACAATGAGCAGTTCTTC
many	.	14	TRBV9	TRBJ2-7	CASSVQGEDYEQYF	TGTGCCAGCAGCGTACAGGGGGAGGATTACGAGCAGTACTTC
many	TRBD2	14	TRBV9	TRBJ2-7	CASSVGAGTYEQYF	TGTGCCAGCAGCGTCGGAGCGGGGACCTACGAGCAGTACTTC
.	.	13	TRBV7-9	TRBJ2-1	CASSPTPHNEQFF	TGTGCCAGCAGCCCAACCCCGCACAATGAGCAGTTCTTC
.	.	14	TRBV25-1	TRBJ1-4	CASSLQALNEKLFF	TGTGCCAGCAGCTTACAGGCTCTTAATGAAAAACTGTTTTTT
few	TRBD2	14	TRBV30	TRBJ2-7	CAWRPSGSLLEQYF	TGTGCCTGGAGGCCAAGCGGGAGCCTCCTCGAGCAGTACTTC
.	TRBD1	14	TRBV6-1	TRBJ2-2	CASSPGTGHGELFF	TGTGCCAGCAGCCCCGGGACAGGTCACGGGGAGCTGTTTTTT
.	TRBD2	14	TRBV30	TRBJ2-3	CAWNLAGSTDTQYF	TGTGCCTGGAACCTAGCGGGAAGCACAGATACGCAGTATTTT
many	.	13	TRBV29-1	TRBJ2-5	CSVAGRNGETQYF	TGCAGCGTTGCGGGGCGGAACGGGGAGACCCAGTACTTC
.	TRBD2	15	TRBV15	TRBJ2-7	CATSAAMAGAYEQYF	TGTGCCACCAGCGCGGCCATGGCGGGGGCCTACGAGCAGTACTTC
.	.	12	TRBV28	TRBJ1-2	CASWRGGYGYTF	TGTGCTTCGTGGAGGGGCGGGTATGGCTACACCTTC
few	.	14	TRBV30	TRBJ1-1	CAGSKGPRNTEAFF	TGTGCCGGATCCAAAGGCCCGCGGAACACTGAAGCTTTCTTT
medium-sized	.	13	TRBV9	TRBJ2-1	CASSVGVNNEQFF	TGTGCCAGCAGCGTAGGCGTCAACAATGAGCAGTTCTTC
few	TRBD1	15	TRBV5-1	TRBJ2-7	CASKVGTGDPNEQYF	TGCGCCAGCAAAGTTGGGACAGGGGACCCCAACGAGCAGTACTTC
many	.	11	TRBV30	TRBJ1-1	CAWSRGNEAFF	TGTGCCTGGAGCCGGGGAAATGAAGCTTTCTTT
.	.	13	TRBV19	TRBJ2-7	CASSTGVGYEQYF	TGTGCCAGTAGTACAGGGGTTGGTTACGAGCAGTACTTC
many	.	15	TRBV7-2	TRBJ2-1	CASSLDRTHYNEQFF	TGTGCCAGCAGCTTAGATCGGACTCACTACAATGAGCAGTTCTTC
many	.	14	TRBV10-2	TRBJ1-1	CASSVNYVNTEAFF	TGCGCCAGCAGTGTCAACTACGTGAACACTGAAGCTTTCTTT
.	.	16	TRBV4-1	TRBJ2-3	CASSQQKGKDTDTQYF	TGCGCCAGCAGCCAACAGAAAGGGAAAGATACAGATACGCAGTATTTT